A single sample gave rise to the 29 T cell receptor beta chains below, sequenced in a study of T cells after yellow fever vaccination. In TCRdb, the 5' RACE reads were re-called with MiXCR into one record per CDR3 protein. In the table there are a few hundred thousand distinct CDR3 sequences, about 17% of which are singletons. This specimen consisted of PBMCs, obtained 4 to 5 days after the first yellow fever vaccination. These receptors were taken from a man in his late teens or twenties who received the YFV17D yellow fever vaccine.

The chain joins TRBV5-1 to TRBJ2-3; 11 positions match TRBD1. The CDR3 spans 17 residues. Germline V CDR1 and CDR2: SGHRS, YFSETQ. The V segment lost 4 bases and the J segment 3 bases; nucleotides outside the gene matches: 10. The CDR3 sequence: CASSRPGQGGATDTQYF. CDR3 DNA sequence: TGCGCCAGCAGCCGGCCGGGACAGGGGGGGGCTACAGATACGCAGTATTTT.

The chain links TRBV27 to TRBJ2-1; maybe TRBD2 (6 bases). The V gene lost 1 base and the J gene lost 8 bases, with 9 bases spanning the gap. CDR1 is MNHEY, CDR2 SMNVEV, per germline (reference sequence). The CDR3 runs to 13 residues. CDR3 in amino acids: CASSLLGGDEQFF. CDR3 in DNA: TGTGCCAGCAGTTTATTGGGAGGCGATGAGCAGTTCTTC.

The chain has TRBV3-1 and TRBJ1-6; 11 nucleotides line up with TRBD1. CDR1 LGHDT and CDR2 YNNKEL come from the germline V gene (reference sequence). The junction had 3 bases not matched to a gene; V was cut back by 0 bases and J by 8 bases. CDR3 size: 16 residues. Here the CDR3 DNA reads TGTGCCAGCAGCCAAGATTGGGGACAGGGGGATTCACCCCTCCACTTT. It specifies CASSQDWGQGDSPLHF.

This clonotype has more than one count but fewer than ten. An end of the junction does not agree with germline; a read error may underlie this. CDR3 sequence (DNA): TGTGCCAGCAGCTATACCGGGACAGGGTACCTCTTT. Its translation is CASSYTGTGYLF. The chain has TRBV7-9 and TRBJ2-3, with 9 positions matching TRBD1. In germline, CDR1 is SEHNR, CDR2 FQNEAQ (reference sequence). The CDR3 is 12 residues long.

The chain links TRBV5-1 to TRBJ2-7, with TRBD1 as a possible D gene (7 bases). Germline V lookup: CDR1 SGHRS, CDR2 YFSETQ. The CDR3 is made up of 15 amino acids. V was pared by 0 bases and J by 6 bases, with 16 bases between. The CDR3 spells CASSLGGGTDFEQYF. For the CDR3, the DNA is TGCGCCAGCAGCTTGGGGGGCGGGACAGACTTCGAGCAGTACTTC.

V and J are TRBV29-1 and TRBJ1-1; D call uncertain. The germline V gene has CDR1 SQVTM and CDR2 ANQGSEA. V was cut by 4 bases and J by 3 bases, with 12 bases left in between. The CDR3 length is 13 residues. The CDR3 DNA reads as TGCAGCGTTGGGGCCGATTTCTACACTGAAGCTTTCTTT. Translated: CSVGADFYTEAFF.

The rearrangement links TRBV12-3 or TRBV12-4 to TRBJ2-7, with 9 bases aligning to TRBD1. Trimming at V came to 9 bases and at J to 4 bases, leaving 10 bases not matched to a gene. CDR3 size: 14 residues. CDR3 nucleotides: TGTGCCAGTAACCCGGGACAGGGAACGTACGAGCAGTACTTC. It encodes CASNPGQGTYEQYF.

This clonotype was seen many times. The J gene is TRBJ1-4, the V gene TRBV28; 9 bases are a match to TRBD1. This CDR3 is built from 15 residues. The V gene's germline CDR1 is MDHEN and CDR2 SYDVKM. V shed 4 bases, J shed 5 bases, and the junction held 5 bases outside the gene matches. As DNA, the CDR3 is TGTGCCAGCAGTTCCCTGACAGGGGGAAATGAAAAACTGTTTTTT. Protein sequence: CASSSLTGGNEKLFF.

This chain connects TRBV5-1 to TRBJ1-4, with 8 bases lining up with TRBD1. This CDR3 has 16 residues. The V segment lost 4 bases and the J segment 3 bases; nucleotides outside the gene matches: 8. Looked up from germline, CDR1 is SGHRS and CDR2 is YFSETQ. The CDR3 sequence: CASSQRRTGPNEKLFF. For the CDR3, the DNA is TGCGCCAGCAGCCAAAGAAGGACAGGGCCTAATGAAAAACTGTTTTTT.

The CDR3 nucleotides are TGCGCCAGCAGCCAAGAACTCAGGGGTCTTTCCTACAATGAGCAGTTCTTC. Amino acids: CASSQELRGLSYNEQFF. The chain combines TRBV4-1 with TRBJ2-1; D is possibly TRBD1 (6 bases). Germline V lookup: CDR1 MGHRA, CDR2 YSYEKL. Trimming removed 0 bases at V and 1 base at J, with 13 bases between. This CDR3 comprises 17 residues.

As concerns this clonotype: A read error may produce the germline difference seen at one junction end. The chain is built from TRBV4-3 and TRBJ2-3; TRBD2 matches at 9 bases. The CDR3 spans 16 residues. Germline CDR1 is LGHNA and CDR2 is YSLEER. CDR3 DNA: TGCGCCAGCAGCCAAGGTCTAGCGGGGTGGCCAGATAAGCAGTATTTT. Translated, it gives CASSQGLAGWPDKQYF.

This clonotype has more than one count but fewer than ten. The rearrangement links TRBV24-1 to TRBJ2-5, with 8 bases fitting TRBD2. V lost 4 bases, J lost 1 base, and 4 bases stayed unmatched. The CDR3 has 15 amino acids. The V gene's germline CDR1 is KGHDR and CDR2 SFDVKD. Here the CDR3 reads CATSESGGAQETQYF. CDR3 nucleotide sequence: TGTGCCACCAGTGAATCCGGGGGGGCCCAAGAGACCCAGTACTTC.

There are many counts of this clonotype. The gene calls are TRBV28 and TRBJ2-7; 7 nucleotides match TRBD2. This CDR3 contains 14 residues. Germline assignment: CDR1 MDHEN and CDR2 SYDVKM. The V gene end was trimmed by 3 bases and the J gene end by 2 bases; junction bases not matched to a gene: 4. The CDR3 reads CASSLGGGTYEQYF. The DNA of the CDR3 is TGTGCCAGCAGTTTGGGCGGGGGTACCTACGAGCAGTACTTC.

J is TRBJ2-4 and V is TRBV6-2 or TRBV6-3; TRBD2 might be the D (5 bases). This CDR3 has 16 amino acids. Germline loops: CDR1 MNHEY, CDR2 SVGEGT. The ends were cut back, 6 bases at V and 0 bases at J, with 15 bases in the middle. The CDR3 DNA sequence: TGTGCCAGCAGCTCCGGAGGAAAGATAGCCAAAAACATTCAGTACTTC. This encodes CASSSGGKIAKNIQYF.

The rearrangement links TRBV6-1 to TRBJ2-3; TRBD2 agrees at 8 bases. Germline V CDR1 and CDR2: MNHNS, SASEGT. This CDR3 region has 15 residues. J was trimmed by 4 bases and V by 6 bases; bases with no gene match: 9. This CDR3 reads CASRNHGGESDTQYF. In DNA form, the CDR3 reads TGTGCCAGCAGAAATCACGGGGGGGAGTCAGATACGCAGTATTTT.

The chain couples TRBV7-8 to TRBJ2-7; D unresolved. The V gene lost 4 bases and the J gene lost 3 bases, with 10 bases spanning the gap. Per germline, CDR1 SGHVS and CDR2 FQNEAQ. The CDR3 runs 13 residues. The CDR3 DNA is TGTGCCAGCAGCTCCCCGGACGGCTACGAGCAGTACTTC. Translation gives CASSSPDGYEQYF.

This chain links TRBV7-3 with TRBJ2-3; 8 nucleotides align to TRBD2. The V gene end was trimmed by 5 bases and the J gene end by 4 bases; junction bases not matched to a gene: 5. Per the germline V gene, CDR1 is SGHTA and CDR2 is FQGTGA. CDR3 length equals 14 residues. The chain's CDR3 is CASSHGGGSDTQYF. CDR3 in DNA: TGTGCCAGCAGCCACGGGGGGGGGTCAGATACGCAGTATTTT.

The CDR3 sequence is CSAISIRGSTDTQYF. CDR3 sequence (DNA): TGCAGTGCTATCTCCATCCGGGGGTCCACAGATACGCAGTATTTT. The chain joins TRBV20-1 to TRBJ2-3; D may be TRBD2 (6 bases). Trimming left V 4 bases short and J 2 bases short, with 16 bases between. Germline CDR1 is DFQATT and CDR2 is SNEGSKA (reference sequence). The length of the CDR3 is 15 residues.

This clonotype was detected only a few times. V is TRBV4-2 and J is TRBJ2-1; 10 bases agree with TRBD2. In germline, CDR1 is LGHNA, CDR2 YNFKEQ. V trimming: 4 bases; J trimming: 9 bases; junction bases outside the gene matches: 12. CDR3 size: 16 residues. CDR3 residues: CASSPNGQRGGLEQFF. The CDR3 DNA is TGTGCCAGCAGCCCCAACGGTCAGCGGGGGGGCCTTGAGCAGTTCTTC.

The chain combines TRBV7-2 with TRBJ1-5; possibly TRBD1 for D (5 bases). Germline CDR1 is SGHTA and CDR2 is FQGNSA. The CDR3 covers 15 residues. Deletions cut 5 bases from V and 3 bases from J, with 14 bases between. The CDR3 loop reads CASSKGGGVNQPQHF. The DNA for the CDR3 is TGTGCCAGCAGCAAGGGTGGGGGGGTCAATCAGCCCCAGCATTTT.

J is TRBJ1-3 and V is TRBV29-1; weak D call: TRBD1 (5 bases). V lost 6 bases and J 1 base, leaving 10 bases between the germline ends. Germline assignment: CDR1 SQVTM and CDR2 ANQGSEA. The CDR3 is 13 residues long. CDR3 nucleotides: TGCAGCGTGCAACAGGATTCTGGAAACACCATATATTTT. As protein: CSVQQDSGNTIYF.

The chain employs TRBV2 and TRBJ2-3; 7 nucleotides align to TRBD1. The length of the CDR3 is 15 residues. J gave up 5 bases and V 7 bases, and 12 bases lay outside the gene matches. Germline V gives CDR1 SNHLY, CDR2 FYNNEI. CDR3 nucleotide sequence: TGTGCCAGCACCCTGGACAGGCAAGGGCTAGATACGCAGTATTTT. Its protein is CASTLDRQGLDTQYF.

This rearrangement joins TRBV6-5 to TRBJ2-2, with D unclear. V lost 10 bases and J 4 bases, leaving 7 bases between the germline ends. This CDR3 contains 11 residues. CDR1 is MNHEY and CDR2 is SVGAGI in the germline V gene. The CDR3 coding sequence is TGTGCCACTGGTAGCACCGGGGAGCTGTTTTTT. Amino acid sequence: CATGSTGELFF.

The chain recombines TRBV20-1 with TRBJ1-5; D unclear. V was clipped by 1 base and J by 3 bases, with 13 bases between them. The CDR3 loop spans 15 amino acids. Looked up from germline, CDR1 is DFQATT and CDR2 is SNEGSKA (reference sequence). CDR3 nucleotides: TGCAGTGCTAGAGTCGATGCAGGTACCAATCAGCCCCAGCATTTT. Encoded protein: CSARVDAGTNQPQHF.

Many counts were recorded for this clonotype. The V gene is TRBV28, the J gene TRBJ2-3; no definite D call. The CDR3 consists of 12 residues. V shed 6 bases and J shed 0 bases, with 4 bases lying between them. The germline V gene has CDR1 MDHEN and CDR2 SYDVKM. This CDR3 reads CASRTSTDTQYF. CDR3 nucleotides: TGTGCCAGCAGGACTAGCACAGATACGCAGTATTTT.

This rearrangement joins TRBV7-2 to TRBJ1-2; the D gene is possibly TRBD1 (5 bases). The CDR3 length is 14 residues. Germline CDR1 SGHTA, CDR2 FQGNSA. Trimming pared 3 bases from V and 3 bases from J, leaving 11 bases between. CDR3 in amino acids: CASSFPTDYYGYTF. The CDR3 nucleotides read TGTGCCAGCAGCTTCCCGACAGACTACTATGGCTACACCTTC.

This clonotype has more than one count but fewer than ten. The chain recombines TRBV18 with TRBJ2-5; possibly TRBD1 for D (6 bases). This CDR3 spans 14 amino acids. The germline gives CDR1 KGHSH, CDR2 LQKENI. V dropped 2 bases and J dropped 2 bases, with 9 bases sitting between them. CDR3 in DNA: TGTGCCAGCTCACCATTGGGGACACAAGAGACCCAGTACTTC. Translating gives CASSPLGTQETQYF.

The gene calls are TRBV2 and TRBJ2-5; D is possibly TRBD2 (6 bases). The CDR3 is 14 residues long. V lost 5 bases, J lost 2 bases, and 12 bases lay in between. Germline V gene lookup returns CDR1 SNHLY and CDR2 FYNNEI. In nucleotides, the CDR3 is TGTGCCAGCAGTTTTGGACTAACTCAAGAGACCCAGTACTTC. It codes for CASSFGLTQETQYF.

This clonotype showed up just a few times. V gene TRBV11-1 combines with J gene TRBJ2-7, with unresolved D. V was clipped by 5 bases and J by 0 bases, with 11 bases between them. Germline CDR1 is SGHAT and CDR2 is FQDESV (reference sequence). The CDR3 has 14 amino acids. The chain's CDR3 is CASSPSIDSYEQYV. The CDR3 coding sequence is TGTGCCAGCAGCCCTTCTATTGACTCCTACGAGCAGTACGTC.